A selection of T cell receptor beta chains follows, all from one sample in a study of high-grade serous ovarian cancer treatment subgroups. Some clones are missing from TCRdb's copy, which holds only in-frame ones; the method was immunoSEQ multiplex PCR. The sample carries 35,000 to 45,000 clones, roughly 83% recorded once. Sequencing used tumor tissue. The receptor source for this set is a human donor with high-grade serous ovarian cancer. Both conserved end residues are part of each CDR3. Each record gives: D gene, J gene, clone size, V gene, CDR3 protein, CDR3 DNA. A D gene is named only where the DNA matches it firmly. Clone size is given for some rows only: seen once, a few or many times, or a class if the clone is expanded.

NA | TRBJ1-3 | NA | TRBV7-9 | CASSLSAGNTIYF | TGTGCCAGCAGCTTGAGTGCTGGAAACACCATATATTTT
TRBD2 | TRBJ2-3 | NA | TRBV7-8 | CASSSAGFDTDTQYF | TGTGCCAGCAGCTCAGCGGGATTTGATACAGATACGCAGTATTTT
NA | TRBJ2-7 | NA | TRBV28 | CASTSRDSYEQYF | TGTGCCAGCACCTCAAGGGACTCCTACGAGCAGTACTTC
NA | TRBJ1-2 | NA | TRBV2 | CASREDFSEGYTF | TGTGCCAGCAGGGAGGACTTCAGCGAGGGCTACACCTTC
TRBD1 | TRBJ2-7 | NA | TRBV19 | CASSIGGQGGFYEQYF | TGTGCCAGTAGTATAGGGGGACAGGGAGGCTTCTACGAGCAGTACTTC
NA | TRBJ1-5 | NA | TRBV6-1 | CASSNYGPQHF | TGTGCCAGCAGTAATTATGGGCCCCAGCATTTT
TRBD1 | TRBJ2-7 | NA | TRBV7-6 | CASSLGDRGRHEQYF | TGTGCCAGCAGCTTAGGGGACAGGGGGCGACACGAGCAGTACTTC
TRBD1 | TRBJ2-3 | NA | TRBV28 | CASSFHRDSDTQYF | TGTGCCAGCAGTTTCCATAGGGACAGCGATACGCAGTATTTT
TRBD1 | TRBJ2-4 | NA | TRBV5-1 | CASSHRGTDENIQYF | TGCGCCAGCAGTCACCGTGGGACAGATGAAAACATTCAGTACTTC
NA | TRBJ2-1 | NA | TRBV25-1 | CASSGYESYNEQFF | TGTGCCAGCAGTGGCTACGAATCCTACAATGAGCAGTTCTTC
TRBD1 | TRBJ2-7 | NA | TRBV7-8 | CASSLGTGDWYEQYF | TGTGCCAGCAGCTTGGGGACAGGGGATTGGTACGAGCAGTACTTC
NA | TRBJ2-7 | NA | TRBV7-9 | CASRFQANEQYF | TGTGCCAGCCGCTTCCAGGCAAACGAGCAGTACTTC
TRBD2 | TRBJ2-3 | NA | TRBV4-2 | CASSFSPGLAGGLDTQYF | TGTGCCAGCAGTTTCAGTCCGGGACTAGCGGGAGGGTTAGATACGCAGTATTTT
NA | TRBJ2-7 | NA | TRBV7-2 | CASSPSGSHPLSYEQYF | TGTGCCAGCAGCCCGAGCGGGTCTCACCCCCTCTCCTACGAGCAGTACTTC
TRBD1 | TRBJ1-5 | few | TRBV6-5 | CASRGQYNQPQHF | TGTGCCAGCAGGGGACAGTACAATCAGCCCCAGCATTTT
TRBD1 | TRBJ1-5 | NA | TRBV4-2 | CASSQGGQSLTQPQHF | TGTGCCAGCAGCCAAGGGGGACAGTCCCTAACTCAGCCCCAGCATTTT
TRBD2 | TRBJ2-3 | NA | TRBV6-1 | CASSEGAGGFSSTDTQYF | TGTGCCAGCAGTGAGGGAGCGGGGGGATTCTCTAGCACAGATACGCAGTATTTT
TRBD2 | TRBJ2-2 | few | TRBV19 | CASSVASGRAGELFF | TGTGCCAGTAGTGTTGCTAGCGGGAGAGCCGGGGAGCTGTTTTTT
NA | TRBJ2-7 | NA | TRBV7-2 | CASSQAPGASAAYEQYF | TGTGCCAGCAGCCAAGCTCCGGGAGCTAGCGCTGCCTACGAGCAGTACTTC
NA | TRBJ1-4 | once | TRBV7-8 | CASSRTVDTTNEKLFF | TGTGCCAGCAGCCGCACAGTAGACACAACTAATGAAAAACTGTTTTTT
NA | TRBJ2-1 | NA | TRBV6-1 | CASSEGSSYNEQFF | TGTGCCAGCAGTGAAGGGAGCTCCTACAATGAGCAGTTCTTC
NA | TRBJ2-3 | NA | TRBV15 | CATSWEADTQYF | TGTGCCACCAGTTGGGAGGCAGATACGCAGTATTTT
TRBD1 | TRBJ1-5 | few | TRBV6-1 | CACLNPGGGDQPQHF | TGTGCCTGCCTTAACCCAGGGGGCGGTGATCAGCCCCAGCATTTT
TRBD1 | TRBJ2-7 | NA | TRBV9 | CASSVQPGQFGYEQYF | TGTGCCAGCAGCGTACAGCCGGGACAGTTCGGCTACGAGCAGTACTTC
NA | TRBJ2-7 | NA | TRBV18 | CASSPAAGVYEQYF | TGTGCCAGCTCACCTGCGGCAGGAGTTTACGAGCAGTACTTC
NA | TRBJ2-2 | NA | TRBV4-3 | CASSQESAGELFF | TGCGCCAGCAGCCAAGAGTCGGCCGGGGAGCTGTTTTTT